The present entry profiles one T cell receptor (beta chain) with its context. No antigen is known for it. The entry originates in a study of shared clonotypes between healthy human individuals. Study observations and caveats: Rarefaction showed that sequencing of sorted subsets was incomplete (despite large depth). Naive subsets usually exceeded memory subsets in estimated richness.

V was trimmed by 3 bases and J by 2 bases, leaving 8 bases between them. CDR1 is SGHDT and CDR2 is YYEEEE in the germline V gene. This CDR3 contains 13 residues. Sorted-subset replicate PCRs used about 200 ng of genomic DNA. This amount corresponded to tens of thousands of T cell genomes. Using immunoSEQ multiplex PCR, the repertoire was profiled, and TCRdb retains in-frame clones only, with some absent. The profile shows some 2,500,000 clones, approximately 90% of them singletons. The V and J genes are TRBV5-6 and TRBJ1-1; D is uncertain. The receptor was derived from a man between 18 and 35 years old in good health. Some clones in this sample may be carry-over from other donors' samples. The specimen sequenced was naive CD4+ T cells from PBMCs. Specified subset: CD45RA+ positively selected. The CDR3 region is CASSSGRNTEAFF. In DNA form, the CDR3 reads TGTGCCAGCAGCTCAGGACGAAACACTGAAGCTTTCTTT.